This paragraph covers one T cell receptor (beta chain) sequence. What it binds is not known. The source of the sample is a study of CD8+ T cells in alopecia areata. Study-wide background: Twice a day, 5 to 10 mg of oral tofacitinib was administered to treated patients.

This CDR3 has 16 amino acids. V trimming: 2 bases; J trimming: 6 bases; junction bases outside the gene matches: 13. Study observations and caveats: Possibly as an HLA-related effect, TCR sharing across patients appeared less clear than in mice.

Sequencing used cDNA as its template, made by extracting RNA and reverse transcribing it. Assay used: immunoSEQ multiplex PCR; TCRdb lists only in-frame clones, some missing. The data contain approximately 140,000 clones, 85% to 90% of them singletons. This chain connects TRBV23-1 to TRBJ2-7; 7 nucleotides match TRBD2. TRBV23-1 is an ORF, with its function uncertain. The sample consisted of CD8+ T cells sorted from blood, taken at week 0. The TCR comes from a human donor with alopecia areata. This chain's CDR3 is CASSQRIPAGVVEQYF. The CDR3 DNA reads as TGCGCCAGCAGTCAAAGGATTCCGGCGGGAGTGGTCGAGCAGTACTTC.